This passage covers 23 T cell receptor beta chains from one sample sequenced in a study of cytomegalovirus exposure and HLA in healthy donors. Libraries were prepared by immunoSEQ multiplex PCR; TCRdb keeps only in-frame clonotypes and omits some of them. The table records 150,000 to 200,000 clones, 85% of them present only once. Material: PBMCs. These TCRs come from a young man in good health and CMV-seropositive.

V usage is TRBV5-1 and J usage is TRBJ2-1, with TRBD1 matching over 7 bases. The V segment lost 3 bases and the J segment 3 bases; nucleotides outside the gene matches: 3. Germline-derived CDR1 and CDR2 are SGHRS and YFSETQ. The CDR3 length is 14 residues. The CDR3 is CASSYRDSYNEQFF. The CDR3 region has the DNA TGCGCCAGCAGCTACCGGGACAGCTACAATGAGCAGTTCTTC.

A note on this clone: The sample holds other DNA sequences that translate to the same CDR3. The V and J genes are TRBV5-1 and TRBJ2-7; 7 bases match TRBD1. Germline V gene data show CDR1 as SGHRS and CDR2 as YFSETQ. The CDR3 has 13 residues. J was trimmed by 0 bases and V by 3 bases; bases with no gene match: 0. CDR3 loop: CASSWDSSYEQYF. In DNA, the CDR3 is TGCGCCAGCAGCTGGGACAGCTCCTACGAGCAGTACTTC.

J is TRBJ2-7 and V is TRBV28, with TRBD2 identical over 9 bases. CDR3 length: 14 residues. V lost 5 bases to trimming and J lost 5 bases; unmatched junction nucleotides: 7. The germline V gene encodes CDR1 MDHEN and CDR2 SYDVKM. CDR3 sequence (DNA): TGTGCCAGCAGTGGACCGGGACTAGCAGACGAGCAGTACTTC. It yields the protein CASSGPGLADEQYF.

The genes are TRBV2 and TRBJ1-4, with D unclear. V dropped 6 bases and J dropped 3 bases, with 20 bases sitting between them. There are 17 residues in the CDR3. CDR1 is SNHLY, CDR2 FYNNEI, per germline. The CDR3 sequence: CASRSPSDGQANEKLFF. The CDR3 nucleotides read TGTGCCAGCAGATCACCTTCCGATGGGCAAGCTAATGAAAAACTGTTTTTT.

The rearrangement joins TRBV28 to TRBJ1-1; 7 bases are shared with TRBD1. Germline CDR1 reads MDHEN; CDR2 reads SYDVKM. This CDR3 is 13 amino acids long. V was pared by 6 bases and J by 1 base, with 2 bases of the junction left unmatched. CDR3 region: CASRYRGNTEAFF. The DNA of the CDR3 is TGTGCCAGCAGATACAGGGGGAACACTGAAGCTTTCTTT.

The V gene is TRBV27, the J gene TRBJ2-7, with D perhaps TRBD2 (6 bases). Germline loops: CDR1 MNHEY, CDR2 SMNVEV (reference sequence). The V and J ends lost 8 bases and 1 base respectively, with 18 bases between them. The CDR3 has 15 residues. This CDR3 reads CASRLQERASYEQYF. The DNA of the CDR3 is TGTGCCAGCCGGCTTCAGGAGCGGGCGTCCTACGAGCAGTACTTC.

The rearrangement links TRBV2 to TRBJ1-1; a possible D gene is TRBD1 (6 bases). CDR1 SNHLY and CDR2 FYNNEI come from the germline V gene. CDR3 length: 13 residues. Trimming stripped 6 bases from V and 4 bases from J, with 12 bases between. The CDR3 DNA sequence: TGTGCCAGCAGGTACGACAGGATCACTGAAGCTTTCTTT. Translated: CASRYDRITEAFF.

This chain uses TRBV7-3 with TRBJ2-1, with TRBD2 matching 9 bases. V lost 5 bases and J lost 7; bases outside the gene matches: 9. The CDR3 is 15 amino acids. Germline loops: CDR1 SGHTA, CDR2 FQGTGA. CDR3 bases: TGTGCCAGCAGCCCCCTCGCGGGAGGGCTGAATGAGCAGTTCTTC. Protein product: CASSPLAGGLNEQFF.

The CDR3 DNA reads as TGCGCCAGCAGCAATCCCCCCGGCAGGGGGCTTGGCGGGGAGCTGTTTTTT. Its translation: CASSNPPGRGLGGELFF. This chain uses TRBV5-1 with TRBJ2-2, with 8 bases that match TRBD1. The J segment lost 7 bases and the V segment lost 4 bases, leaving 15 bases of the junction unmatched. Germline V lookup: CDR1 SGHRS, CDR2 YFSETQ. The CDR3 consists of 17 residues. Combining the CDR3 with reference TRBV5-1 and TRBJ2-2 gives the whole variable domain KAGVTQTPRYLIKTRGQQVTLSCSPISGHRSVSWYQQTPGQGLQFLFEYFSETQRNKGNFPGRFSGRQFSNSRSEMNVSTLELGDSALYLCASSNPPGRGLGGELFFGEGSRLTVL.

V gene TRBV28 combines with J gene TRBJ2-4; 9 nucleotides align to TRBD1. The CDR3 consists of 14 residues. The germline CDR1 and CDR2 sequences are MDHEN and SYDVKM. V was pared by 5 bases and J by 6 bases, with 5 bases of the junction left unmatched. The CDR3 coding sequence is TGTGCCAGCAGTAACAGGGGGCTGGGAAACATTCAGTACTTC. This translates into CASSNRGLGNIQYF.

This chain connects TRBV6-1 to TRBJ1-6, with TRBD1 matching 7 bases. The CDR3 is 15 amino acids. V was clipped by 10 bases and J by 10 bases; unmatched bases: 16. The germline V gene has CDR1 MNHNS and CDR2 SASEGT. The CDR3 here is CATRLPDRQGSPLHF. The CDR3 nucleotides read TGTGCCACTCGTTTACCGGACAGGCAGGGGTCACCCCTCCACTTT.

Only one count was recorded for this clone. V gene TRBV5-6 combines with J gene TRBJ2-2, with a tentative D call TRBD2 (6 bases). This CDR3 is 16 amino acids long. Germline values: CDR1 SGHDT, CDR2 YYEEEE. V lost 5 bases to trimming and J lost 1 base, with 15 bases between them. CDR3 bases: TGTGCCAGCAGTCCCTCGTGGGGGGTGAACACCGGGGAGCTGTTTTTT. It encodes CASSPSWGVNTGELFF. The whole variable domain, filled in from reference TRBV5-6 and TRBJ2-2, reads DAGVTQSPTHLIKTRGQQVTLRCSPKSGHDTVSWYQQALGQGPQFIFQYYEEEERQRGNFPDRFSGHQFPNYSSELNVNALLLGDSALYLCASSPSWGVNTGELFFGEGSRLTVL.

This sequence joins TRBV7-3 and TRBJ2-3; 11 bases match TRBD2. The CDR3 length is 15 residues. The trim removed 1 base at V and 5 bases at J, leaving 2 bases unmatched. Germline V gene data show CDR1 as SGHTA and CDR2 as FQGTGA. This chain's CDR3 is CASSLKGTSGDTQYF. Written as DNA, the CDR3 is TGTGCCAGCAGCTTAAAAGGGACTAGCGGAGATACGCAGTATTTT. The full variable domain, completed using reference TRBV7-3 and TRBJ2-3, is GAGVSQTPSNKVTEKGKYVELRCDPISGHTALYWYRQSLGQGPEFLIYFQGTGAADDSGLPNDRFFAVRPEGSVSTLKIQRTERGDSAVYLCASSLKGTSGDTQYFGPGTRLTVL.

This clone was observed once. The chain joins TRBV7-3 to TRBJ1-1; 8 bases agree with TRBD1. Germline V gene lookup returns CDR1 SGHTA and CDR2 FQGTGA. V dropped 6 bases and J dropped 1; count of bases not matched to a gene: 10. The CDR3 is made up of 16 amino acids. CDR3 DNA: TGTGCCAGCAGTCCGGGACAGGCCCCCCCGAACACTGAAGCTTTCTTT. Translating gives CASSPGQAPPNTEAFF.

CDR3 in DNA: TGTGCCATCAGAAACAGGGCAGGAGAAAAACTGTTTTTT. Protein sequence: CAIRNRAGEKLFF. The chain has TRBV10-3 and TRBJ1-4; TRBD1 is a possible D gene (6 bases). Deletions cut 6 bases from V and 8 bases from J, with 13 bases between. Germline V gene lookup returns CDR1 ENHRY and CDR2 SYGVKD. The CDR3 is 13 residues long.

CDR3 amino acids: CASRRTGGLYNEQFF. The CDR3 DNA sequence: TGTGCCAGTCGACGGACAGGGGGACTCTATAATGAGCAGTTCTTC. This chain connects TRBV19 to TRBJ2-1; 10 bases align to TRBD1. This CDR3 contains 15 residues. V trimming: 8 bases; J trimming: 7 bases; junction bases outside the gene matches: 11. Germline V gene lookup returns CDR1 LNHDA and CDR2 SQIVND (reference sequence). The whole variable domain, filled in from reference TRBV19 and TRBJ2-1, reads DGGITQSPKYLFRKEGQNVTLSCEQNLNHDAMYWYRQDPGQGLRLIYYSQIVNDFQKGDIAEGYSVSREKKESFPLTVTSAQKNPTAFYLCASRRTGGLYNEQFFGPGTRLTVL.

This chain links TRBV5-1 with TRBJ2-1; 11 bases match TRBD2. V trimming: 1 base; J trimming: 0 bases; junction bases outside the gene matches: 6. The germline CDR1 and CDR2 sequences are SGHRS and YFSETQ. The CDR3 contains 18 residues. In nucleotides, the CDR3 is TGCGCCAGCAGCTTGATACTAGCGGGGGCCTCCTCCTACAATGAGCAGTTCTTC. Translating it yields CASSLILAGASSYNEQFF.

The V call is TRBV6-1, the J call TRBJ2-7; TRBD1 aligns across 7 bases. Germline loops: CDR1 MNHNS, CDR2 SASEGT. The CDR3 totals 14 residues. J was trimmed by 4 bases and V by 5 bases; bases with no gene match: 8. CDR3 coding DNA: TGTGCCAGCAGTCTACGGGACAGTCTATACGAGCAGTACTTC. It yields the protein CASSLRDSLYEQYF.

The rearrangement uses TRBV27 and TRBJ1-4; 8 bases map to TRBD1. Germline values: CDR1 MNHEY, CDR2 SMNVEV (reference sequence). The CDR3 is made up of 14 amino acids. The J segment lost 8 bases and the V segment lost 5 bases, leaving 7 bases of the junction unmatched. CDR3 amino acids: CASSPDRVGEKLFF. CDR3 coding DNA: TGTGCCAGCAGTCCGGACAGGGTAGGGGAAAAACTGTTTTTT.

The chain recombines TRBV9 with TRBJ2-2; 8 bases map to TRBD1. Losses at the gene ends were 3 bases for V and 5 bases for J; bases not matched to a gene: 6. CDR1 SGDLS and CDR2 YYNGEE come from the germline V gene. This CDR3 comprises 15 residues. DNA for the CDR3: TGTGCCAGCAGCGCCCCGGGACAGGATACCGGGGAGCTGTTTTTT. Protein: CASSAPGQDTGELFF.

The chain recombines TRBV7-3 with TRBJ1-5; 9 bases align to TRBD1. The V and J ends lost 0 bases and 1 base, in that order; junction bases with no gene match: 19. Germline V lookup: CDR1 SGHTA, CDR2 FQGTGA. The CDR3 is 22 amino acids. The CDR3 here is CASSLTAQGARSVLGSNQPQHF. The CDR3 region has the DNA TGTGCCAGCAGCTTAACGGCACAGGGGGCGCGAAGTGTATTGGGGAGCAATCAGCCCCAGCATTTT.

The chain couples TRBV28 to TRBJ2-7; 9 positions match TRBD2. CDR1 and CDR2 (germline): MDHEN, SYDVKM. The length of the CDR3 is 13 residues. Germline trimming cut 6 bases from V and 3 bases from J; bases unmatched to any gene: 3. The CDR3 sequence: CASSLAGDYEQYF. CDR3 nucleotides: TGTGCCAGCAGCTTAGCGGGGGACTACGAGCAGTACTTC.

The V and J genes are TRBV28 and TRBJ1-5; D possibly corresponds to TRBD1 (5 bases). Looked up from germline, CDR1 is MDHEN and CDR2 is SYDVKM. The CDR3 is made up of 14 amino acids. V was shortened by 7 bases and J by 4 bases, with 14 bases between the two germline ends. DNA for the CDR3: TGTGCCAGCATCCCACAGGTATTAAATCAGCCCCAGCATTTT. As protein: CASIPQVLNQPQHF.